The rows below give T cell receptor beta chains drawn from one sample of a study of human T cells and chemical hapten exposure. TCRdb called the RACE reads again in MiXCR, with one record for every CDR3 protein. Here the sample spans some 96,000 distinct CDR3 sequences, about a tenth being singletons. The sequencing here drew on whole blood, taken in connection with sensitization to the hapten diphenylcyclopropenone (DPC). Source of these receptors: a woman aged 40 to 50 with alopecia areata. Some clones in this sample may be carry-over from other donors' samples. The CDR3 runs from the conserved cysteine through the conserved F or W. The D gene is left open where the match is weak. Size is stated for part of the rows, as once, few or many counts, or as a class when the clone is expanded.

len	v_gene	j_gene	d_gene	abundance	CDR3nt	CDR3aa
15	TRBV20-1	TRBJ1-5	NA	many	TGCAGTGTCCAACAGGCAGGTTATAGCAATCAGCCCCAGCATTTT	CSVQQAGYSNQPQHF
15	TRBV28	TRBJ2-3	TRBD2	once	TGTGCCAGCCGGTCCGGGACTAGCGGCACGGATACGCAGTATTTT	CASRSGTSGTDTQYF
16	TRBV21-1	TRBJ2-6	NA	few	TGTGCCATGCCGGGACAGTCCACCTCTGGGGCCAACGTCCTGACTTTC	CAMPGQSTSGANVLTF
16	TRBV6-5	TRBJ2-7	TRBD2	many	TGTGCCAGCACCTACTACTTCACTAGCGGGGATTACGAGCAGTACTTC	CASTYYFTSGDYEQYF
12	TRBV20-1	TRBJ2-1	NA	many	TGCAGTGCGTGGGCGGGGCCTAATGAGCAGTTCTTC	CSAWAGPNEQFF
17	TRBV7-2	TRBJ1-1	TRBD1	few	TGTGCCAGCAGCTTATTCGGTGGACAGGCCTGGCACACTGAAGCTTTCTTT	CASSLFGGQAWHTEAFF
14	TRBV5-1	TRBJ1-1	TRBD1	many	TGCGCCAGCAGCTCGGGGACAGCTTCCACTGAAGCTTTCTTT	CASSSGTASTEAFF
14	TRBV20-1	TRBJ1-5	TRBD1	few	TGCAGTGCAACCGGGACAGCGAGCAATCAGCCCCAGCATTTT	CSATGTASNQPQHF
13	TRBV20-1	TRBJ2-7	NA	many	TGCAGTGCTAGGAGTGACTGGGTTTACGAGCAGTACTTC	CSARSDWVYEQYF
11	TRBV6-5	TRBJ1-1	NA	NA	TGTGCCAGCAGTTACGGGGCTGAAGCTTTCTTT	CASSYGAEAFF
17	TRBV28	TRBJ1-5	TRBD1	few	TGTGCCAGCAGGTGGACAGGGGGCCGACTTAGCAATCAGCCCCAGCATTTT	CASRWTGGRLSNQPQHF
18	TRBV18	TRBJ2-1	TRBD2	few	TGTGCCAGCTCACGGTCTTTTAGCGGGAGGGACCCCTACAATGAGCAGTTCTTC	CASSRSFSGRDPYNEQFF
13	TRBV7-9	TRBJ2-5	NA	NA	TGTGCCAGCAGCTTCGCGGGGTACGAGACCCAGTACTTC	CASSFAGYETQYF
12	TRBV4-1	TRBJ2-3	NA	NA	TGCGCCAGCAGCCAAGATCACCTGGGGCAGTATTTT	CASSQDHLGQYF
17	TRBV24-1	TRBJ2-1	NA	NA	TGTGCCACCAGTGGGATGGGGTTGGGGTTCTCCTACAATGAGCAGTTCTTC	CATSGMGLGFSYNEQFF
17	TRBV15	TRBJ2-1	NA	many	TGTGCCACCAGCAGACCCGCGGAGGGGGCGCCGGTCAATGAGCAGTTCTTC	CATSRPAEGAPVNEQFF
15	TRBV7-9	TRBJ2-1	NA	many	TGTGCCAGCACCCCCCCGGAACTGCCCTACAATGAGCAGTTCTTC	CASTPPELPYNEQFF
12	TRBV10-3	TRBJ2-7	NA	many	TGTGCCATCAGTGAGCCCGGCAACGAGCAGTACTTC	CAISEPGNEQYF
16	TRBV12-3/TRBV12-4	TRBJ2-5	NA	many	TGTGCCAGCAGACTTTCCGCGAGGGGGGCCCAAGAGACCCAGTACTTC	CASRLSARGAQETQYF
13	TRBV11-1	TRBJ2-5	NA	many	TGTGCCAGCAGCCCCGGACAGCAAGAGACCCAGTACTTC	CASSPGQQETQYF
12	TRBV29-1	TRBJ2-3	NA	many	TGCAGCGCCGTTTGGGGCACAGATACGCAGTATTTT	CSAVWGTDTQYF
14	TRBV6-2/TRBV6-3	TRBJ1-2	NA	NA	TGTGCCAGCACCCTCGGGCCCGGAAACTATGGCTACACCTTC	CASTLGPGNYGYTF
16	TRBV18	TRBJ2-1	NA	many	TGTGCCAGCTCACCACCGGGCAGGTATTCCTACAATGAGCAGTTCTTC	CASSPPGRYSYNEQFF
16	TRBV15	TRBJ1-3	NA	few	TGTGCCACCAGCAGAGGTCTGGCGAGCTCTGGAAACACCATATATTTT	CATSRGLASSGNTIYF
13	TRBV10-2	TRBJ1-5	NA	few	TGCGCCAGCAGTGAGTCTCGAACTCAGCCCCAGCATTTT	CASSESRTQPQHF
13	TRBV11-2	TRBJ2-1	TRBD2	NA	TGTGCCAGCAGCTTGGACGGGAGGCTCTTCCAGTTCTTC	CASSLDGRLFQFF